The rows below give T cell receptor beta chains drawn from one sample of a study of T cell repertoires in cytomegalovirus infection. TCRdb reanalysed the reads using MiXCR and keeps one entry per CDR3 protein. This table holds over 150,000 distinct CDR3 sequences, about a sixth found once. The material sequenced was CD8+ T cells from PBMCs. These receptors were obtained from a human donor in good health (CMV status not recorded). Some clones in this sample may be carry-over from other donors' samples. CDR3s include the opening cysteine and the closing phenylalanine or tryptophan. D genes are given only for firm matches. A row's size may be missing; if present it is once, few, many or a size class.

d_gene: .
j_gene: TRBJ1-5
v_gene: TRBV27
abundance: .
len: 15
CDR3nt: TGTGCCAGCAGTTTGGATACTTATAGCAATCAGCCCCAGCATTTT
CDR3aa: CASSLDTYSNQPQHF

d_gene: TRBD1
j_gene: TRBJ2-7
v_gene: TRBV6-6
abundance: few
len: 15
CDR3nt: TGTGCCAGCACTCTTGAGGGGGCAAGGACCTACGAGCAGTACTTC
CDR3aa: CASTLEGARTYEQYF

d_gene: .
j_gene: TRBJ2-3
v_gene: TRBV25-1
abundance: few
len: 15
CDR3nt: TGTGCCAGCAGTGGGTCTGGGCACAGCACAGATACGCAGTATTTT
CDR3aa: CASSGSGHSTDTQYF

d_gene: TRBD1
j_gene: TRBJ1-1
v_gene: TRBV5-3
abundance: .
len: 15
CDR3nt: TGTGCCAGCAGCCCTAGGGGGCAGGGAGGAACTGAAGCTTTCTTT
CDR3aa: CASSPRGQGGTEAFF

d_gene: .
j_gene: TRBJ1-3
v_gene: TRBV7-8
abundance: few
len: 15
CDR3nt: TGTGCCAGCAGCCGCGAACCAGGGGCTGGAAACACCATATATTTT
CDR3aa: CASSREPGAGNTIYF

d_gene: TRBD1
j_gene: TRBJ2-7
v_gene: TRBV7-9
abundance: few
len: 14
CDR3nt: TGTGCCAGCCAGGACAGGAACAACTCCTACGAGCAGTACTTC
CDR3aa: CASQDRNNSYEQYF

d_gene: .
j_gene: TRBJ1-1
v_gene: TRBV7-9
abundance: .
len: 14
CDR3nt: TGTGCCATCAGCCCCCAAAGCTTCAACACTGAAGCTTTCTTT
CDR3aa: CAISPQSFNTEAFF

d_gene: TRBD1
j_gene: TRBJ2-7
v_gene: TRBV6-2/TRBV6-3
abundance: few
len: 15
CDR3nt: TGTGCCAGCAGTCTCTCCGGGACAGATACCTACGAGCAGTACTTC
CDR3aa: CASSLSGTDTYEQYF

d_gene: .
j_gene: TRBJ2-5
v_gene: TRBV6-2/TRBV6-3
abundance: .
len: 14
CDR3nt: TGTGCCAGCAGTTTTGAGAAGTACCAAGAGACCCAGTACTTC
CDR3aa: CASSFEKYQETQYF

d_gene: .
j_gene: TRBJ2-7
v_gene: TRBV7-9
abundance: few
len: 12
CDR3nt: TGTGCCAGCAGCTTAGCGGTGAACGAGCAGTACTTC
CDR3aa: CASSLAVNEQYF

d_gene: .
j_gene: TRBJ1-2
v_gene: TRBV7-9
abundance: .
len: 13
CDR3nt: TGTGCCAGCAGCTTCTTGACTCACTATGGCTACACCTTC
CDR3aa: CASSFLTHYGYTF

d_gene: TRBD1
j_gene: TRBJ2-7
v_gene: TRBV6-2/TRBV6-3
abundance: .
len: 16
CDR3nt: TGTGCCAGCAGCCTGATAAAGTTGGGACAGACCTACGAGCAGTACTTC
CDR3aa: CASSLIKLGQTYEQYF

d_gene: .
j_gene: TRBJ1-3
v_gene: TRBV7-2
abundance: many
len: 12
CDR3nt: TGTGCCAGCAGCTTAGGTCGAAACACCATATATTTT
CDR3aa: CASSLGRNTIYF

d_gene: .
j_gene: TRBJ1-1
v_gene: TRBV14
abundance: few
len: 13
CDR3nt: TGTGCCAGCAGCCCAGGCTACGGGGTTGAAGCTTTCTTT
CDR3aa: CASSPGYGVEAFF

d_gene: .
j_gene: TRBJ1-5
v_gene: TRBV19
abundance: .
len: 17
CDR3nt: TGTGCCAGTAGTATAAATAGCGAGGTTATCTTGGATCAGCCCCAGCATTTT
CDR3aa: CASSINSEVILDQPQHF

d_gene: TRBD1
j_gene: TRBJ1-2
v_gene: TRBV29-1
abundance: few
len: 11
CDR3nt: TGCAGCGTTGAGGACAGGGCTGGCTACACCTTC
CDR3aa: CSVEDRAGYTF

d_gene: TRBD1
j_gene: TRBJ2-2
v_gene: TRBV7-9
abundance: few
len: 16
CDR3nt: TGTGCCAGCAGCTCCAGGGACAGGGAGAACACCGGGGAGCTGTTTTTT
CDR3aa: CASSSRDRENTGELFF

d_gene: .
j_gene: TRBJ1-6
v_gene: TRBV29-1
abundance: .
len: 12
CDR3nt: TGCAGCGTTGAGGGTCAAACTTCACCCCTCCACTTT
CDR3aa: CSVEGQTSPLHF

d_gene: TRBD1
j_gene: TRBJ1-1
v_gene: TRBV2
abundance: .
len: 16
CDR3nt: TGTGCCAGCAGTCAGACAGGGGGCGCACCGGGGACTGAAGCTTTCTTT
CDR3aa: CASSQTGGAPGTEAFF

d_gene: TRBD1
j_gene: TRBJ2-7
v_gene: TRBV7-2
abundance: many
len: 16
CDR3nt: TGTGCCAGCAGCTCCGACAGGGGACCTACAAACTACGAGCAGTACTTC
CDR3aa: CASSSDRGPTNYEQYF

d_gene: TRBD1
j_gene: TRBJ1-2
v_gene: TRBV6-5
abundance: .
len: 14
CDR3nt: TGTGCCAGCAGTTACGGGGGGACAGGAAATGGCTACACCTTC
CDR3aa: CASSYGGTGNGYTF

d_gene: .
j_gene: TRBJ1-1
v_gene: TRBV4-1
abundance: few
len: 15
CDR3nt: TGCGCCAGCAGCCAAGGGGAGGGACTGAACACTGAAGCTTTCTTT
CDR3aa: CASSQGEGLNTEAFF

d_gene: .
j_gene: TRBJ2-7
v_gene: TRBV5-1
abundance: few
len: 14
CDR3nt: TGCGCCAGCAGGCCAGGGGGGGCCCCCTACGAGCAGTACTTC
CDR3aa: CASRPGGAPYEQYF

d_gene: TRBD1
j_gene: TRBJ2-5
v_gene: TRBV10-3
abundance: .
len: 12
CDR3nt: TGTGCCATCGGGACAGCCCAAGAGACCCAGTACTTC
CDR3aa: CAIGTAQETQYF

d_gene: .
j_gene: TRBJ2-1
v_gene: TRBV7-3
abundance: .
len: 16
CDR3nt: TGTGCCAGCAGCTTAAAGTCTGGAAGCTCCTACAATGAGCAGTTCTTC
CDR3aa: CASSLKSGSSYNEQFF

d_gene: .
j_gene: TRBJ2-5
v_gene: TRBV7-8
abundance: many
len: 12
CDR3nt: TGTGCCAGCAGCTTCCCAGGGGAGACCCAGTACTTC
CDR3aa: CASSFPGETQYF

d_gene: .
j_gene: TRBJ2-7
v_gene: TRBV7-2
abundance: few
len: 11
CDR3nt: TGTGCCAGCAGCAAGGGCTACGAGCAGTACTTC
CDR3aa: CASSKGYEQYF

d_gene: .
j_gene: TRBJ2-7
v_gene: TRBV19
abundance: .
len: 13
CDR3nt: TGTGCCAGTCGATCAAGGAGCTCCTACGAGCAGTACTTC
CDR3aa: CASRSRSSYEQYF

d_gene: .
j_gene: TRBJ1-2
v_gene: TRBV7-2
abundance: few
len: 15
CDR3nt: TGTGCCAGCAGCGAACGGCCAGTTCCGTTCTATGGCTACACCTTC
CDR3aa: CASSERPVPFYGYTF

d_gene: .
j_gene: TRBJ2-7
v_gene: TRBV20-1
abundance: .
len: 13
CDR3nt: TGCAGTGCTAGACTTCACAGCTCCTACGAGCAGTACTTC
CDR3aa: CSARLHSSYEQYF

d_gene: .
j_gene: TRBJ1-5
v_gene: TRBV12-3/TRBV12-4
abundance: .
len: 13
CDR3nt: TGTGCCAGCAGTTTTCAGGGCAATCAGCCCCAGCATTTT
CDR3aa: CASSFQGNQPQHF

d_gene: .
j_gene: TRBJ2-4
v_gene: TRBV7-9
abundance: .
len: 14
CDR3nt: TGTGCCAGCAGCGCTCCGGGGTCCAAAAACATTCAGTACTTC
CDR3aa: CASSAPGSKNIQYF

d_gene: .
j_gene: TRBJ2-7
v_gene: TRBV12-3/TRBV12-4
abundance: few
len: 14
CDR3nt: TGTGCCAGCAGTTTGACTACCACCGCGTACGAGCAGTACTTC
CDR3aa: CASSLTTTAYEQYF

d_gene: TRBD2
j_gene: TRBJ2-7
v_gene: TRBV7-2
abundance: .
len: 14
CDR3nt: TGTGCCAGCAATCCTATGGGAGGGGCCTACGAGCAGTACTTC
CDR3aa: CASNPMGGAYEQYF

d_gene: .
j_gene: TRBJ2-7
v_gene: TRBV7-9
abundance: once
len: 15
CDR3nt: TGTGCCAGCAGCTTAGCGCGGGGCCCCTCCTACGAGCAGTACTTC
CDR3aa: CASSLARGPSYEQYF

d_gene: .
j_gene: TRBJ1-2
v_gene: TRBV10-3
abundance: .
len: 11
CDR3nt: TGTGCCACGCGAACAGGGTCCGGCTACACCTTC
CDR3aa: CATRTGSGYTF

d_gene: TRBD1
j_gene: TRBJ2-7
v_gene: TRBV28
abundance: once
len: 17
CDR3nt: TGTGCCAGCAGTCTACCTCTGACAGGGTTGAATTCCTACGAGCAGTACTTC
CDR3aa: CASSLPLTGLNSYEQYF

d_gene: .
j_gene: TRBJ2-1
v_gene: TRBV12-3/TRBV12-4
abundance: few
len: 15
CDR3nt: TGTGCCAGCACCAATTTGGGGGGAGTCCACAATGAGCAGTTCTTC
CDR3aa: CASTNLGGVHNEQFF

d_gene: .
j_gene: TRBJ2-7
v_gene: TRBV7-8
abundance: .
len: 14
CDR3nt: TGTGCCAGCAGCTCTCCCGGGGTGGCAAACGAGCAGTACTTC
CDR3aa: CASSSPGVANEQYF